This T cell receptor beta chain originates from a study of brain T cells in children with intractable seizures. Overall study findings and caveats: Clones missing pre-surgery may reflect undersampling of that blood sample. Viral specificity was inferred only from CDR3 similarity; HCMV serostatus was unknown.

Clones were sequenced by immunoSEQ multiplex PCR, and TCRdb holds only the in-frame ones, with some missing. The table has roughly 80,000 clones, approximately 90% seen once. Sequencing was limited to surgery cases with top T cell transcript signatures in brain tissue. Comments on this clone: Antigen unknown.

Germline CDR1 and CDR2: MNHEY and SVGAGI. With 2 bases removed from V and 5 bases from J, the gap between germline ends came to 9 bases. The CDR3 consists of 13 residues. This specimen consisted of peripheral blood, obtained at surgery. V gene TRBV6-5 combines with J gene TRBJ2-5; a weak D match, TRBD2 (5 bases). The origin of this receptor is a girl aged 2-15 years with Rasmussen encephalitis and intractable seizures. The CDR3 reads CASSYDGVETQYF. In nucleotides, the CDR3 is TGTGCCAGCAGTTACGACGGGGTGGAGACCCAGTACTTC.